These 10 T cell receptor beta chains came from one sample sequenced in a study of blood T cell repertoires in COVID-19. Assay used: immunoSEQ multiplex PCR; TCRdb lists only in-frame clones, some missing. In the table there are about 230,000 clones, over 75% of which are singletons. The material sequenced was peripheral blood. These TCRs come from a man in his forties or fifties with COVID-19, enrolled during active disease.

This sequence joins TRBV3-1 (or the pseudogene TRBV3-2) and TRBJ1-3, with D perhaps matching TRBD1 (5 bases). V lost 5 bases to trimming and J lost 2 bases, with 16 bases between them. The germline V gene has CDR1 LGHDT and CDR2 YNNKEL (reference sequence). CDR3 size: 16 residues. This CDR3 is CASSSQHGGAGNTIYF. DNA for the CDR3: TGTGCCAGCAGCTCCCAACACGGGGGTGCTGGAAACACCATATATTTT.

The rearrangement uses TRBV6-5 and TRBJ2-4; 7 bases match TRBD1. Per germline, CDR1 MNHEY and CDR2 SVGAGI. V shed 2 bases, J shed 1 base, and the junction held 5 bases outside the gene matches. The CDR3 is made up of 16 amino acids. This CDR3 is CASSYDDRAAKNIQYF. DNA of the CDR3: TGTGCCAGCAGTTACGATGACAGGGCGGCCAAAAACATTCAGTACTTC.

The J gene is TRBJ2-5, the V gene TRBV19; D is undetermined. Trimming left V 2 bases short and J 2 bases short, with 9 bases between. Germline lookup yields CDR1 LNHDA and CDR2 SQIVND (reference sequence). This CDR3 has 14 amino acids. For the CDR3, the DNA is TGTGCCAGTAGTATATGGCAACCTCAAGAGACCCAGTACTTC. It specifies CASSIWQPQETQYF. Full variable domain (outside the CDR3, taken from reference TRBV19 and TRBJ2-5): DGGITQSPKYLFRKEGQNVTLSCEQNLNHDAMYWYRQDPGQGLRLIYYSQIVNDFQKGDIAEGYSVSREKKESFPLTVTSAQKNPTAFYLCASSIWQPQETQYFGPGTRLLVL.

The rearrangement links TRBV4-2 to TRBJ1-6; 8 bases are shared with TRBD1. This CDR3 is 15 amino acids long. Trimming took 3 bases from V and 9 from J; bases not matched to a gene: 7. Germline V gives CDR1 LGHNA, CDR2 YNFKEQ. Here the CDR3 reads CASSQMGTGTSPLHF. For the CDR3, the DNA is TGTGCCAGCAGCCAGATGGGGACAGGTACTTCACCCCTCCACTTT.

The chain links TRBV6-5 to TRBJ2-3; 9 bases are a match to TRBD2. Looked up from germline, CDR1 is MNHEY and CDR2 is SVGAGI. This CDR3 comprises 15 residues. The trim removed 5 bases at V and 0 bases at J, leaving 3 bases unmatched. The CDR3 coding sequence is TGTGCCAGCAGTCTAGCGGGGTCTAGCACAGATACGCAGTATTTT. This gives the protein CASSLAGSSTDTQYF.

The chain joins TRBV7-8 to TRBJ2-7, with 7 bases matching TRBD1. This CDR3 spans 17 amino acids. Germline trimming cut 2 bases from V and 5 bases from J; bases unmatched to any gene: 15. Germline V lookup: CDR1 SGHVS, CDR2 FQNEAQ. In nucleotides, the CDR3 is TGTGCCAGCAGCTTACGGATCGGGACAGCCCTCATTGACGAGCAGTACTTC. As protein: CASSLRIGTALIDEQYF.

The chain joins TRBV5-1 to TRBJ1-2; TRBD1 is a possible D gene (5 bases). This CDR3 comprises 13 residues. CDR1 SGHRS and CDR2 YFSETQ come from the germline V gene. Trimming removed 4 bases from V and 5 bases from J, with 12 bases in between. The chain's CDR3 is CASSPVEGYGYTF. CDR3 nucleotide sequence: TGCGCCAGCAGCCCCGTGGAGGGGTATGGCTACACCTTC. The full variable domain, in which reference TRBV5-1 and TRBJ1-2 provide the parts outside the CDR3, is KAGVTQTPRYLIKTRGQQVTLSCSPISGHRSVSWYQQTPGQGLQFLFEYFSETQRNKGNFPGRFSGRQFSNSRSEMNVSTLELGDSALYLCASSPVEGYGYTFGSGTRLTVV.

J is TRBJ2-7 and V is TRBV5-6; a weak D match, TRBD1 (6 bases). The CDR3 has 16 residues. From germline, CDR1 is SGHDT and CDR2 YYEEEE. V lost 0 bases and J lost 0, with 13 bases in between. The CDR3 DNA is TGTGCCAGCAGCTTGGAGGGGCCAGGGGCCTCCTACGAGCAGTACTTC. Translating gives CASSLEGPGASYEQYF.

The rearrangement joins TRBV19 to TRBJ2-1, with TRBD2 matching over 10 bases. The length of the CDR3 is 16 residues. The V and J ends lost 7 bases and 0 bases, in that order; junction bases with no gene match: 6. In germline, CDR1 is LNHDA, CDR2 SQIVND (reference sequence). The CDR3 here is CASTSSGSTSYNEQFF. DNA of the CDR3: TGTGCCAGTACCTCTAGCGGGAGTACCTCCTACAATGAGCAGTTCTTC.

The genes are TRBV5-4 and TRBJ2-3; possible D gene TRBD2, 6 bases. Trimming took 0 bases from V and 5 from J, leaving 13 bases between them. The CDR3 is 15 amino acids. In germline, CDR1 is SGHNT, CDR2 YYREEE (reference sequence). CDR3 in DNA: TGTGCCAGCAGCTTGGGGGCAGTCGGGGGAGATACGCAGTATTTT. Its translation: CASSLGAVGGDTQYF.